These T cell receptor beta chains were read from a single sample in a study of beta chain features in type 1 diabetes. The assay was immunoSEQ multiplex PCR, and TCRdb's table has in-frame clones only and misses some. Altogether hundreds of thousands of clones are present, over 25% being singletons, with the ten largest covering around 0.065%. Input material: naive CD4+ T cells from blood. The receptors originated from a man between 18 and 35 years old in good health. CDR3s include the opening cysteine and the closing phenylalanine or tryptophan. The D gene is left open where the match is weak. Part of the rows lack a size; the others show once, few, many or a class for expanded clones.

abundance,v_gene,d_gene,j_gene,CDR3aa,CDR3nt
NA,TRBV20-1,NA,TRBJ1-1,CSAPPRAFF,TGCAGTGCTCCCCCGCGCGCTTTCTTT
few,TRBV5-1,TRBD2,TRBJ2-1,CASSFGLAGGINEQFF,TGCGCCAGCAGCTTCGGCCTAGCGGGAGGCATCAATGAGCAGTTCTTC
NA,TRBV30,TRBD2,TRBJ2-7,CAWTSRLAGAHYEQYF,TGTGCCTGGACCTCCCGCCTAGCGGGGGCCCACTACGAGCAGTACTTC
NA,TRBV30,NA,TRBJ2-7,CAWSVIDTTGRTQRHF,TGTGCCTGGAGTGTGATTGATACGACGGGACGGACTCAACGACACTTC
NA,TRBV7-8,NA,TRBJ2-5,CASTQTKGQETQYF,TGTGCCAGCACCCAGACGAAGGGTCAAGAGACCCAGTACTTC
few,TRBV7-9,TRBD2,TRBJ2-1,CASSLISSGRRHNEQFF,TGTGCCAGCAGCTTAATTTCGAGCGGGAGGAGGCACAATGAGCAGTTCTTC
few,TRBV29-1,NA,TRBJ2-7,CSGLLDYEQYF,TGCAGCGGCCTGCTTGACTACGAGCAGTACTTC
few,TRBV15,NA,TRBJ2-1,CATSQGSWGEQFF,TGTGCCACCAGCCAAGGGAGTTGGGGTGAGCAGTTCTTC
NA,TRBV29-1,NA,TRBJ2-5,CSVGVGETQYF,TGCAGCGTTGGAGTGGGAGAGACCCAGTACTTC
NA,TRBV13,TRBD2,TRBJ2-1,CASSSTSGSNEQFF,TGTGCCAGCAGTTCTACTAGCGGGAGCAATGAGCAGTTCTTC
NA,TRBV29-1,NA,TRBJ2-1,CSGGTVMDEQFF,TGCAGCGGGGGGACGGTAATGGATGAGCAGTTCTTC
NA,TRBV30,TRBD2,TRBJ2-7,CAWSVQAGTTEQYF,TGTGCCTGGAGTGTACAGGCCGGGACTACCGAGCAGTACTTC
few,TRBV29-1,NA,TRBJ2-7,CSVVRVDEQYF,TGCAGCGTGGTGCGGGTGGACGAGCAGTACTTC
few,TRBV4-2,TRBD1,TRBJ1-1,CASSPVTGGLSTEAFF,TGTGCCAGCAGCCCAGTAACAGGGGGCCTAAGCACTGAAGCTTTCTTT
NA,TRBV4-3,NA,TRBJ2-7,CASSLTSGNYEQYF,TGCGCCAGCAGCCTCACTTCGGGTAACTACGAGCAGTACTTC
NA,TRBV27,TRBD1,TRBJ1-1,CASRPQGDTEAFF,TGTGCCAGCAGGCCTCAGGGGGACACTGAAGCTTTCTTT
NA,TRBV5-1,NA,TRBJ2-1,CASSATDSEQFF,TGCGCCAGCAGCGCCACCGACAGTGAGCAGTTCTTC
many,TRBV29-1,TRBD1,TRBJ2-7,CSVETSGTGFYEQYF,TGCAGCGTTGAGACCTCCGGGACAGGGTTCTACGAGCAGTACTTC
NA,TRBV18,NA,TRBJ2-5,CASSPQGQETQYF,TGTGCCAGCTCACCACAAGGGCAAGAGACCCAGTACTTC
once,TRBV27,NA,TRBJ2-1,CASSPLTWGSYNEQFF,TGTGCCAGCAGTCCCCTGACTTGGGGATCCTACAATGAGCAGTTCTTC
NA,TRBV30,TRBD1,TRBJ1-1,CAWSVGWTGWIF,TGTGCCTGGAGTGTAGGGTGGACAGGGTGGATCTTT
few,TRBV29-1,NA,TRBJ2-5,CSLLLPIQETQYF,TGCAGCCTTCTTCTCCCTATTCAAGAGACCCAGTACTTC
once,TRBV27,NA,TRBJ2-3,CASSYQLGAGTQYF,TGTGCCAGCAGTTACCAACTAGGCGCCGGTACGCAGTATTTT
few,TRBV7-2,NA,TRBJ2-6,CASSLGGAGANVLTF,TGTGCCAGCAGCTTAGGAGGGGCTGGGGCCAACGTCCTGACTTTC
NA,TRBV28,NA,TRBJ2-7,CASTERVFYEQYF,TGTGCCAGCACGGAGCGGGTCTTCTACGAGCAGTACTTC
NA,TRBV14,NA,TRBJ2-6,CASSRHTGLSGANVLTF,TGTGCCAGCAGCCGCCATACAGGGCTCTCTGGGGCCAACGTCCTGACTTTC